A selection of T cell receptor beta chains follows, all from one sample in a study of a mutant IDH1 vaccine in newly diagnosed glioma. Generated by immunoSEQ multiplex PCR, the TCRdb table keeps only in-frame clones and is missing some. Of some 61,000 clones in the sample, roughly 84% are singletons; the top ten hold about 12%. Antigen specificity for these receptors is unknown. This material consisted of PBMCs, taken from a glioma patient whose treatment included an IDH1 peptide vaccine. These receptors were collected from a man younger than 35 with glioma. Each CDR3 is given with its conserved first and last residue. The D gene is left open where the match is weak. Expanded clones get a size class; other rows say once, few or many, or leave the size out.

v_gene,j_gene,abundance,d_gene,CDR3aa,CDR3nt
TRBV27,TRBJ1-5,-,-,CASRARSTPQHF,TGTGCCAGCAGAGCTAGGTCGACCCCCCAGCATTTT
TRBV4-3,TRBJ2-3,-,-,CASSQDGKRDTQYF,TGCGCCAGCAGCCAAGATGGTAAAAGAGATACGCAGTATTTT
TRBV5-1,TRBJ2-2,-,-,CASSFGTEYGELFF,TGCGCCAGCAGCTTTGGGACTGAGTACGGGGAGCTGTTTTTT
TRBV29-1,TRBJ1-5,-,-,CSVGPAGSNQPQHF,TGCAGCGTTGGGCCGGCGGGGAGCAATCAGCCCCAGCATTTT
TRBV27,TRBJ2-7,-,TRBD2,CASSFGRGSFYEQYF,TGTGCCAGCAGTTTCGGTCGCGGGAGTTTCTACGAGCAGTACTTC
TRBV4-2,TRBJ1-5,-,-,CASSQVNRGAIGQPQHF,TGTGCCAGCAGCCAAGTAAATCGGGGGGCCATAGGTCAGCCCCAGCATTTT
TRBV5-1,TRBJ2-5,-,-,CASSLPGPGKTQYF,TGCGCCAGCAGTCTGCCGGGACCTGGGAAGACCCAGTACTTC
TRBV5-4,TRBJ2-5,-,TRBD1,CASSLQGSETQYF,TGTGCCAGCAGCTTACAGGGGTCGGAGACCCAGTACTTC
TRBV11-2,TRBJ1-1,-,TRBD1,CASSNPTGRGTEAFF,TGTGCCAGCAGCAATCCGACAGGGAGGGGCACTGAAGCTTTCTTT
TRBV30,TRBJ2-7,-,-,CAWARLGEIPYEQYF,TGTGCCTGGGCCAGACTGGGGGAAATCCCCTACGAGCAGTACTTC
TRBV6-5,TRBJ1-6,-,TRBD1,CASSIYRGQDSPLHF,TGTGCCAGCAGTATTTACAGGGGGCAGGATTCACCCCTCCACTTT
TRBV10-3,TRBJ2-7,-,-,CAISDGTYEQYF,TGTGCCATCTCCGACGGTACCTACGAGCAGTACTTC
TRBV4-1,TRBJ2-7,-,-,CASSQPGQKGPAPQYF,TGCGCCAGCAGCCAACCCGGACAGAAGGGACCAGCACCGCAGTACTTC
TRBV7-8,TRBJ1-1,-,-,CASSLGRGSGEEAFF,TGTGCCAGCAGCTTAGGGAGGGGTTCGGGAGAAGAAGCTTTCTTT
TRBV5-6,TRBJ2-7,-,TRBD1,CASSIDRGSEQYF,TGTGCCAGCAGTATTGACAGGGGTAGCGAGCAGTACTTC
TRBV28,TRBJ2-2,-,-,CASSEGVTTGELFF,TGTGCCAGCAGTGAGGGAGTAACGACCGGGGAGCTGTTTTTT
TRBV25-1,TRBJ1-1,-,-,CASSEQYTEAFF,TGTGCCAGCAGTGAACAGTACACTGAAGCTTTCTTT
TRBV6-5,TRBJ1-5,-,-,CASSLDHSNQPQHF,TGTGCCAGCAGTTTAGACCATAGCAATCAGCCCCAGCATTTT
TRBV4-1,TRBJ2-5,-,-,CASSQDQETQYF,TGCGCCAGCAGCCAAGATCAGGAGACCCAGTACTTC
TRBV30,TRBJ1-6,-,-,CAWRGYNSYNSPLHF,TGTGCCTGGAGAGGCTACAACTCCTATAATTCACCCCTCCACTTT
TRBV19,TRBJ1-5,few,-,CASSMVIGNQPQHF,TGTGCCAGTAGTATGGTCATCGGCAATCAGCCCCAGCATTTT
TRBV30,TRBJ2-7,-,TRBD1,CAWSIGQGYEQYF,TGTGCCTGGAGTATCGGACAGGGGTACGAGCAGTACTTC
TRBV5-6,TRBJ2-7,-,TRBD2,CASSIDPTSPGEQYF,TGTGCCAGCAGCATAGACCCGACTAGCCCCGGGGAGCAGTACTTC
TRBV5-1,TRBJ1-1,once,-,CASSQDGNTEAFF,TGCGCCAGCAGCCAGGACGGGAACACTGAAGCTTTCTTT
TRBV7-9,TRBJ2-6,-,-,CASSLGWSDVSSGANVLTF,TGTGCCAGCAGCTTAGGATGGTCAGATGTAAGCTCTGGGGCCAACGTCCTGACTTTC
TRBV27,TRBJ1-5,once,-,CASSLGPKNQPQHF,TGTGCCAGCAGTTTGGGGCCAAAAAATCAGCCCCAGCATTTT
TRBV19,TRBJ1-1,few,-,CASSWGHYTEAFF,TGTGCCAGCTCGTGGGGACATTACACTGAAGCTTTCTTT
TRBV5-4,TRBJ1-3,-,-,CASSLGSGAPGNTIYF,TGTGCCAGCAGCTTGGGATCAGGCGCACCAGGAAACACCATATATTTT
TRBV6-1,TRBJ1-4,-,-,CASSEKGTTGNEKLFF,TGTGCCAGCAGTGAAAAGGGGACTACAGGGAATGAAAAACTGTTTTTT
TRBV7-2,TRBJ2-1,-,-,CASSWTSYNEQFF,TGTGCCAGCAGCTGGACATCATACAATGAGCAGTTCTTC